Below are 8 T cell receptor beta chains sequenced from a single sample in a study of long-term antiretroviral therapy in people with HIV. Survey level was the resolution at which the v3.0 immunoSEQ assay ran. Only in-frame clones appear in the TCRdb table, and some are missing; sequencing was by immunoSEQ multiplex PCR. The sample contains 23,000 or so clones, 80% to 85% of which appear only once. Sequenced material: unsorted PBMCs, taken 0.4 years after starting antiretroviral therapy. The receptors were gathered from a middle-aged man with HIV.

The chain employs TRBV19 and TRBJ1-1; tentatively, D is TRBD1 (5 bases). V was pared by 5 bases and J by 5 bases, with 18 bases between. The CDR3 covers 15 residues. Per germline, CDR1 LNHDA and CDR2 SQIVND (reference sequence). CDR3 sequence reads: CASSPGTGEKTEAFF. CDR3 in DNA: TGTGCCAGTAGTCCCGGGACCGGGGAGAAAACTGAAGCTTTCTTT. The variable domain in full, completed from reference TRBV19 and TRBJ1-1, reads DGGITQSPKYLFRKEGQNVTLSCEQNLNHDAMYWYRQDPGQGLRLIYYSQIVNDFQKGDIAEGYSVSREKKESFPLTVTSAQKNPTAFYLCASSPGTGEKTEAFFGQGTRLTVV.

This sequence joins TRBV5-1 and TRBJ2-3, with TRBD1 matching over 7 bases. V trimming: 1 base; J trimming: 3 bases; junction bases outside the gene matches: 2. The length of the CDR3 is 14 residues. The germline V gene has CDR1 SGHRS and CDR2 YFSETQ. This CDR3 is CASSLNRGTDTQYF. As DNA, the CDR3 is TGCGCCAGCAGCTTGAACAGGGGTACAGATACGCAGTATTTT.

The V and J genes are TRBV19 and TRBJ2-7, with TRBD1 matching over 12 bases. V was clipped by 10 bases and J by 4 bases; unmatched bases: 8. This CDR3 spans 14 amino acids. CDR1 and CDR2 (germline): LNHDA, SQIVND (reference sequence). This CDR3 is CATAPGQGAYEQYF. DNA for the CDR3: TGTGCCACCGCTCCGGGACAGGGGGCTTACGAGCAGTACTTC.

V gene TRBV13 combines with J gene TRBJ2-7, with D possibly TRBD1 on 6 matching bases. CDR3 length: 13 residues. Trimming removed 5 bases from V and 6 bases from J, with 14 bases in between. The germline CDR1 and CDR2 sequences are PRHDT and FYEKMQ (reference sequence). For the CDR3, the DNA is TGTGCCAGCAGCCCGGGACACCGACTCGAGCAGTACTTC. This encodes CASSPGHRLEQYF.

The chain is built from TRBV5-5 and TRBJ2-7; 15 bases line up with TRBD2. Germline CDR1 is SGHKS and CDR2 is YYEKEE (reference sequence). The CDR3 spans 15 residues. Trimming at V came to 4 bases and at J to 9 bases, leaving 8 bases not matched to a gene. The CDR3 reads CASSIGTSGGIRQYF. The CDR3, as DNA: TGTGCCAGCAGCATCGGGACTAGCGGGGGGATTAGGCAGTACTTC.

The rearrangement links TRBV5-6 to TRBJ1-2, with D unclear. Germline values: CDR1 SGHDT, CDR2 YYEEEE. The CDR3 contains 12 residues. Trimming took 1 base from V and 5 from J, leaving 6 bases between them. CDR3 in amino acids: CASSLSEYGYTF. CDR3 in DNA: TGTGCCAGCAGCTTGTCGGAATATGGCTACACCTTC.

The rearrangement uses TRBV30 and TRBJ2-7, with D perhaps matching TRBD1 or TRBD2 (6 bases each). Germline V gene lookup returns CDR1 GTSNPN and CDR2 SVGIG (reference sequence). The CDR3 extends over 14 amino acids. Trimming removed 0 bases at V and 0 bases at J, with 9 bases between. The CDR3 here is CAWSVGGYSYEQYF. As DNA, the CDR3 is TGTGCCTGGAGTGTAGGGGGGTACTCCTACGAGCAGTACTTC.

The rearrangement links TRBV2 to TRBJ2-1; D ambiguous. The CDR3 is 14 amino acids. The V end lost 7 bases, the J end lost 3 bases, and 13 bases lay between the germline ends. CDR1 SNHLY and CDR2 FYNNEI come from the germline V gene. The CDR3 sequence is CASKDWADYNEQFF. In nucleotides, the CDR3 is TGTGCCAGCAAAGACTGGGCGGACTACAATGAGCAGTTCTTC.